This is a list of T cell receptor beta chains from one sample in a study of T cell responses to AZD1222 COVID-19 vaccine. Data came from immunoSEQ multiplex PCR; TCRdb stores just in-frame clones and leaves some out. The profile shows over 150,000 clones, over 85% of them singletons. Sequenced here: peripheral blood, sampled 28 days after the second dose of the MenACWY control vaccine. Receptors were obtained from an adult who received the MenACWY meningococcal vaccine as a control. Both conserved end residues are part of each CDR3. The D gene is left open where the match is weak. Size tells how often a clone was seen (once, few, many) or the class of an expanded clone, and some rows leave it out.

d_gene	abundance	v_gene	j_gene	CDR3aa	CDR3nt
NA	once	TRBV27	TRBJ2-3	CASGTTVVDTQYF	TGTGCCAGCGGGACCACCGTTGTCGATACGCAGTATTTT
TRBD2	NA	TRBV5-1	TRBJ2-3	CASSLMAGGTDTQYF	TGCGCCAGCAGCTTGATGGCGGGGGGCACAGATACGCAGTATTTT
NA	NA	TRBV11-2	TRBJ1-2	CATTGLDYGYTF	TGTGCCACCACAGGTTTAGACTATGGCTACACCTTC
NA	once	TRBV5-4	TRBJ1-2	CASSLDRRGGYTF	TGTGCCAGCAGCTTGGACCGTCGGGGTGGCTACACCTTC
NA	NA	TRBV18	TRBJ1-5	CASSPWEDQPQHF	TGTGCCAGCTCACCCTGGGAGGATCAGCCCCAGCATTTT
TRBD1	NA	TRBV7-2	TRBJ2-7	CASSLGTAYEQYF	TGTGCCAGCAGCTTGGGGACAGCCTACGAGCAGTACTTC
NA	NA	TRBV5-8	TRBJ1-2	CASSLAVNYGYTF	TGTGCCAGCAGCTTGGCGGTTAACTATGGCTACACCTTC
TRBD1	once	TRBV10-2	TRBJ1-2	CASSEVDRGLEYGYTF	TGCGCCAGCAGTGAGGTCGACAGGGGACTAGAGTATGGCTACACCTTC
NA	few	TRBV28	TRBJ1-4	CASSPHSLKNRFF	TGTGCCAGCAGTCCCCATTCCTTAAAAAATAGGTTTTTT
NA	NA	TRBV19	TRBJ1-2	CASSRLQLGRDGYTF	TGTGCCAGTAGTAGACTACAGCTTGGTCGGGACGGCTACACCTTC
TRBD1	NA	TRBV10-3	TRBJ1-2	CAISDLTGDRGYTF	TGTGCCATCAGTGATCTTACAGGGGATCGGGGCTACACCTTC
TRBD1	NA	TRBV6-5	TRBJ1-6	CASSRDRVGNSPLHF	TGTGCCAGCAGTCGGGACAGGGTGGGAAATTCACCCCTCCACTTT
NA	NA	TRBV6-2/TRBV6-3	TRBJ1-1	CASSTLVLGVMNTEAFF	TGTGCCAGCAGTACCCTGGTGCTGGGCGTAATGAACACTGAAGCTTTCTTT
NA	NA	TRBV6-5	TRBJ1-1	CASSRTGPAEAFF	TGTGCCAGCAGTAGAACCGGGCCAGCTGAAGCTTTCTTT
NA	NA	TRBV12-3/TRBV12-4	TRBJ2-1	CATQRRSYNEQFF	TGTGCCACCCAAAGGAGATCCTACAATGAGCAGTTCTTC
NA	NA	TRBV21-1	TRBJ1-1	CASSRHKNTEAFF	TGTGCCAGCAGCAGGCACAAAAACACTGAAGCTTTCTTT
NA	NA	TRBV6-5	TRBJ1-5	CASMGTSNQPQHF	TGTGCCAGCATGGGGACGAGCAATCAGCCCCAGCATTTT
NA	NA	TRBV10-3	TRBJ2-6	CAMKDESRSISGANVLTF	TGTGCCATGAAGGACGAGTCCAGGTCCATCTCTGGGGCCAACGTCCTGACTTTC
NA	NA	TRBV27	TRBJ1-3	CASSLRRNTIYF	TGTGCCAGCAGTTTGCGGAGAAACACCATATATTTT
TRBD2	once	TRBV5-4	TRBJ2-3	CASRFGGLAGEDTQYF	TGTGCCAGCAGGTTTGGGGGGCTAGCGGGGGAAGATACGCAGTATTTT
NA	few	TRBV11-2	TRBJ1-6	CASSLAGGKGAPLHF	TGTGCCAGCAGCTTAGCTGGGGGAAAAGGGGCACCCCTCCACTTT
TRBD2	NA	TRBV4-2	TRBJ2-7	CASSQEWSGGRYEQYF	TGTGCCAGCAGCCAAGAGTGGAGCGGGGGGCGCTACGAGCAGTACTTC
NA	NA	TRBV6-5	TRBJ2-1	CASSYSLGDEQFF	TGTGCCAGCAGTTACTCGTTGGGAGATGAGCAGTTCTTC
TRBD1	NA	TRBV10-1	TRBJ1-6	CASSPLGQGDDSYNSPLHF	TGCGCCAGCTCCCCACTGGGACAGGGGGATGACTCCTATAATTCACCCCTCCACTTT
NA	NA	TRBV6-6	TRBJ1-2	CASSTGEGYTF	TGTGCCAGCAGTACGGGGGAGGGCTACACCTTC
NA	NA	TRBV9	TRBJ2-1	CASSVGTSRTYNEQFF	TGTGCCAGCAGCGTCGGGACGTCTAGAACCTACAATGAGCAGTTCTTC
TRBD2	NA	TRBV15	TRBJ2-7	CATSRDIGLAGGRLPAEQYF	TGTGCCACCAGCAGAGATATTGGGTTAGCGGGGGGCCGCCTTCCCGCCGAGCAGTACTTC
NA	NA	TRBV30	TRBJ2-5	CAWSVGAGTQYF	TGTGCCTGGAGTGTTGGGGCGGGGACCCAGTACTTC
NA	NA	TRBV6-2/TRBV6-3	TRBJ1-6	CASSYSNSPLHF	TGTGCCAGCAGTTACTCGAATTCACCCCTCCACTTT
NA	NA	TRBV3-1/TRBV3-2	TRBJ1-6	CASSQDRPGTGNSPLHF	TGTGCCAGCAGCCAAGATCGGCCAGGGACGGGAAATTCACCCCTCCACTTT
TRBD1	NA	TRBV3-1/TRBV3-2	TRBJ1-2	CASSPSTGPYGYTF	TGTGCCAGCAGCCCGTCGACAGGGCCCTATGGCTACACCTTC
NA	NA	TRBV18	TRBJ1-5	CASSPGTNQPQHF	TGTGCCAGCTCACCAGGGACAAATCAGCCCCAGCATTTT
NA	NA	TRBV6-5	TRBJ2-2	CASSYPRGASTGELFF	TGTGCCAGCAGTTATCCCCGGGGGGCTAGCACCGGGGAGCTGTTTTTT
NA	NA	TRBV7-2	TRBJ1-2	CASSTVRGHNYGYTF	TGTGCCAGCAGCACGGTCAGGGGCCATAACTATGGCTACACCTTC
TRBD1	few	TRBV5-8	TRBJ2-2	CASSRQTGQGTGELFF	TGTGCCAGCAGCCGGCAGACAGGGCAAGGCACCGGGGAGCTGTTTTTT